A selection of T cell receptor beta chains follows, all from one sample in a study of shared clonotypes between healthy human individuals. TCRdb's copy holds only in-frame clones and misses some; the assay was immunoSEQ multiplex PCR. The profile shows just over 2,000,000 clones, approximately 95% of them singletons. The sequencing input was naive CD4+ T cells sorted from blood. All receptors derive from a man aged 18 to 35 in good health. Both conserved end residues are part of each CDR3. The D gene is left open where the match is weak. Not every row has a clone size; where given, it reads once, few, many or a size class.

TRBV10-3,15,TRBD1,TRBJ2-6,once,TGTGCCACAACAGGGGGCACCTCTGGGGCCAACGTCCTGACTTTC,CATTGGTSGANVLTF
TRBV6-4,16,-,TRBJ2-3,-,TGTGCCAGCAGTCCTGGGCTGCGGGGCTTCACAGATACGCAGTATTTT,CASSPGLRGFTDTQYF
TRBV6-5,14,TRBD2,TRBJ2-1,-,TGTGCCAGCACCTTCGGGCGGGAGCAGAATGAGCAGTTCTTC,CASTFGREQNEQFF
TRBV4-1,15,-,TRBJ2-7,-,TGCGCCAGCAGCCAAGATGCACATCCCTCCTACGAGCAGTACTTC,CASSQDAHPSYEQYF
TRBV6-5,12,-,TRBJ2-7,-,TGTGCCAGCAGGTCCAGGGTCGCCGAGCAGTACTTC,CASRSRVAEQYF
TRBV11-3,16,TRBD2,TRBJ2-7,-,TGTGCCAGCAGCCCGAGGAGCGGGGCCTCGCCCGGGGAGCAGTACTTC,CASSPRSGASPGEQYF
TRBV5-1,13,-,TRBJ1-1,-,TGCGCCAGCACCCGAGGGGGTGGCACTGAAGCTTTCTTT,CASTRGGGTEAFF
TRBV7-6,12,-,TRBJ2-3,-,TGTGCCAGCAGCCAGCTATCAGATACGCAGTATTTT,CASSQLSDTQYF
TRBV30,13,TRBD1,TRBJ1-3,-,TGTGCCTGGAGTGGGGACAGTGGGAACACCATATATTTT,CAWSGDSGNTIYF
TRBV6-5,15,TRBD1,TRBJ2-1,-,TGTGCCAGCACCGAGAAGGGGACAGGGTACGATGAGCAGTTCTTC,CASTEKGTGYDEQFF
TRBV27,16,-,TRBJ2-7,-,TGTGCCAGCAGTTTATCGCTGGGGCCCCTCTCCTACGAGCAGTACTTC,CASSLSLGPLSYEQYF
TRBV5-4,14,TRBD1,TRBJ2-7,-,TGTGCCAGCAGCCTTGAGGGGGCAGTCCGCGAGCAGTACTTC,CASSLEGAVREQYF
TRBV7-9,13,-,TRBJ1-1,once,TGTGCCAGCAGCTTAGGCGGGTCCACTGAAGCTTTCTTT,CASSLGGSTEAFF
TRBV9,17,TRBD2,TRBJ2-3,-,TGTGCCAGCAGCGTAGCTAGCGGGGGTTCTGGCACAGATACGCAGTATTTT,CASSVASGGSGTDTQYF
TRBV19,19,TRBD1,TRBJ1-5,-,TGTGCCAGTAGTATAGTTAACTACCGGGACAGGGGGCCGAGGCAGCCCCAGCATTTT,CASSIVNYRDRGPRQPQHF
TRBV5-1,13,-,TRBJ2-7,-,TGCGCCAGCAGCTTGGAACCAGGGCACGAGCAGTACTTC,CASSLEPGHEQYF
TRBV5-8,13,TRBD2,TRBJ2-7,-,TGTGCCAGCAGCCGGGGGGGGACCCTCGAGCAGTACTTC,CASSRGGTLEQYF
TRBV6-5,14,-,TRBJ2-3,-,TGTGCCAGCAGTTACAACCCCCTGGCAGATACGCAGTATTTT,CASSYNPLADTQYF
TRBV7-2,16,TRBD1,TRBJ1-5,-,TGTGCCAGCAGCCCGTTGCCACAGGGGGCAGGGCAGCCCCAGCATTTT,CASSPLPQGAGQPQHF
TRBV28,12,-,TRBJ2-1,-,TGTGCCAGCAGCACCCCGCGCAATGAGCAGTTCTTC,CASSTPRNEQFF
TRBV4-2,16,-,TRBJ1-4,-,TGTGCCAGCAGCCAAGAGTTTACGGCGTTAAGTCAAAAACTGTTTTTT,CASSQEFTALSQKLFF
TRBV5-1,15,-,TRBJ1-6,-,TGCGCCAGCAGCTTGGAGTGGACAGCGAATTCACCCCTCCACTTT,CASSLEWTANSPLHF
TRBV4-3,17,-,TRBJ1-5,-,TGCGCCAGCAGCCAAGACGTCCAGGGCGGAATCAATCAGCCCCAGCATTTT,CASSQDVQGGINQPQHF
TRBV28,12,-,TRBJ1-1,-,TGTGCCAGCAAGGCCATGAACACTGAAGCTTTCTTT,CASKAMNTEAFF
TRBV5-1,13,TRBD1,TRBJ2-5,-,TGCGCCAGCAGGGACAGGGTACAAGAGACCCAGTACTTC,CASRDRVQETQYF
TRBV13,19,-,TRBJ2-6,-,TGTGCCAGCAGCTCAAATAAGGGACGGGGACCCTCTGGGGCCAACGTCCTGACTTTC,CASSSNKGRGPSGANVLTF
TRBV6-1,14,TRBD2,TRBJ2-7,once,TGTGCCAGCAGTGGAAGGGGAGGGGACTACGAGCAGTACTTC,CASSGRGGDYEQYF
TRBV7-2,14,-,TRBJ1-5,few,TGTGCCAGCAGCCCGGGAAGGGGCAATCAGCCCCAGCATTTT,CASSPGRGNQPQHF
TRBV5-6,13,-,TRBJ1-5,-,TGTGCCAGCAGCTTGAGTAGCAATCAGCCCCAGCATTTT,CASSLSSNQPQHF
TRBV5-4,14,-,TRBJ2-5,-,TGTGCCAGCGGCCTCCTGGGGCCGGGGGAGACCCAGTACTTC,CASGLLGPGETQYF
TRBV30,14,-,TRBJ1-5,-,TGTGCCTGGAGTCTGGTGGCAGCAAATCAGCCCCAGCATTTT,CAWSLVAANQPQHF
TRBV29-1,12,-,TRBJ2-1,-,TGCAGCGTCACTGAGGGCGGCAATGAGCAGTTCTTC,CSVTEGGNEQFF
TRBV19,13,-,TRBJ1-2,-,TGTGCCAGTAGTACCCTAGGAGACTATGGCTACACCTTC,CASSTLGDYGYTF
TRBV6-1,12,-,TRBJ2-2,-,TGTGCCAGCAGGAGGGAAGCCGGGGAGCTGTTTTTT,CASRREAGELFF
TRBV28,14,TRBD1,TRBJ2-5,-,TGTGCCAGCAGTCTTGCAGGGGGTGGGGAGACCCAGTACTTC,CASSLAGGGETQYF
TRBV5-1,14,TRBD1,TRBJ2-7,-,TGCGCCAGCAGCCTTGACAGGGGGCGCCTCGAGCAGTACTTC,CASSLDRGRLEQYF
TRBV6-6,16,-,TRBJ1-5,-,TGTGCCAGCAGCCGAGACCGGGGGGCTAGCAATCAGCCCCAGCATTTT,CASSRDRGASNQPQHF